The 29 T cell receptor beta chains below come from one sample, sequenced in a study of cytomegalovirus exposure and HLA in healthy donors. With 60 Vbeta and 13 Jbeta primers, the PCR was carried out. The table came from immunoSEQ multiplex PCR; TCRdb's copy has only in-frame clones and leaves some out. The sample consists of roughly 190,000 clones, roughly 80% of them appearing once. The sample taken for sequencing was PBMCs. The source is a man aged 40-49 years in good health and CMV-seropositive.

The gene calls are TRBV5-5 and TRBJ1-6; perhaps TRBD1 as D (5 bases). The V end was cut by 2 bases, the J end by 3 bases, with 6 bases between. Germline assignment: CDR1 SGHKS and CDR2 YYEKEE (reference sequence). The CDR3 extends over 14 amino acids. Here the CDR3 DNA reads TGTGCCAGCAGCTTAGACAGCTATAATTCACCCCTCCACTTT. As protein: CASSLDSYNSPLHF.

The chain is built from TRBV4-3 and TRBJ1-2; TRBD1 matches at 7 bases. CDR1 LGHNA and CDR2 YSLEER come from the germline V gene. The CDR3 extends over 15 amino acids. The trim removed 4 bases at V and 0 bases at J, leaving 5 bases unmatched. CDR3: CASSRDSHTNYGYTF. In nucleotides, the CDR3 is TGCGCCAGCAGCCGGGACAGCCACACTAACTATGGCTACACCTTC.

The chain couples TRBV23-1 to TRBJ2-1, with 11 bases identical to TRBD2. TRBV23-1 belongs to the ORF category, with a function that is uncertain. This CDR3 region has 16 residues. V was pared by 3 bases and J by 4 bases, with 5 bases of the junction left unmatched. CDR3 sequence (DNA): TGCGCCAGCAGTCAGCCGGGACTAGCGGATTACAATGAGCAGTTCTTC. Its translation is CASSQPGLADYNEQFF.

The V and J genes are TRBV27 and TRBJ2-7, with TRBD1 matching 9 bases. This CDR3 has 17 residues. V shed 2 bases and J 6 bases; nucleotides not matched to a gene: 14. Germline assignment: CDR1 MNHEY and CDR2 SMNVEV (reference sequence). CDR3 residues: CASSLDPPGQGTIEQYF. The CDR3 DNA is TGTGCCAGCAGTTTAGATCCACCGGGACAGGGAACAATCGAGCAGTACTTC.

CDR3 nucleotides: TGTGCCAGCAGCCTTGGGGCAGAAGATGAAAAACTGTTTTTT. Translating it yields CASSLGAEDEKLFF. The chain links TRBV7-9 to TRBJ1-4; D is perhaps TRBD1 (5 bases). Trimming took off 5 bases at V and 6 bases at J, with 13 bases between the two ends. The length of the CDR3 is 14 residues. The germline gives CDR1 SEHNR, CDR2 FQNEAQ (reference sequence). Full variable domain (remainder filled in from reference TRBV7-9 and TRBJ1-4): DTGVSQNPRHKITKRGQNVTFRCDPISEHNRLYWYRQTLGQGPEFLTYFQNEAQLEKSRLLSDRFSAERPKGSFSTLEIQRTEQGDSAMYLCASSLGAEDEKLFFGSGTQLSVL.

This clone has just one count. V usage is TRBV28 and J usage is TRBJ2-7, with TRBD2 identical over 7 bases. CDR3 size: 14 residues. Trimming removed 8 bases from V and 2 bases from J; junction bases left unmatched: 9. In germline, CDR1 is MDHEN, CDR2 SYDVKM. CDR3 sequence reads: CASDDSGPPYEQYF. In nucleotides, the CDR3 is TGTGCCAGCGACGATAGCGGGCCTCCCTACGAGCAGTACTTC.

The genes are TRBV5-6 and TRBJ2-3; 9 nucleotides agree with TRBD2. The CDR3 sequence is 17 residues long. Germline assignment: CDR1 SGHDT and CDR2 YYEEEE. V shed 6 bases and J 1 base; nucleotides not matched to a gene: 12. Here the CDR3 reads CASTALELAGRTDTQYF. DNA for the CDR3: TGTGCCAGCACCGCCTTGGAGCTAGCGGGGCGCACAGATACGCAGTATTTT.

The rearrangement links TRBV12-5 to TRBJ1-4; 8 nucleotides align to TRBD1. This CDR3 has 16 amino acids. The V and J ends lost 3 bases and 0 bases, in that order; junction bases with no gene match: 3. Germline loops: CDR1 LGHNT, CDR2 FRNRAP. The DNA of the CDR3 is TGTGCTAGTGGTTTCGGACAGGGCACAACTAATGAAAAACTGTTTTTT. Its protein is CASGFGQGTTNEKLFF.

The CDR3 sequence: CASSQEEREWSYNEQFF. DNA of the CDR3: TGTGCCAGCAGCCAAGAAGAGCGGGAGTGGTCCTACAATGAGCAGTTCTTC. The chain carries TRBV4-2 and TRBJ2-1; 8 bases are shared with TRBD2. The CDR3 has 17 residues. With V trimmed by 0 bases and J by 1 base, 5 bases remained unmatched. CDR1 is LGHNA, CDR2 YNFKEQ, per germline.

This chain connects TRBV7-2 to TRBJ2-1, with a tentative D call TRBD1 (5 bases). This CDR3 comprises 17 residues. The V gene lost 1 base and the J gene lost 1 base, with 14 bases spanning the gap. Germline V gene data show CDR1 as SGHTA and CDR2 as FQGNSA. CDR3 nucleotides: TGTGCCAGCAGCTTAGGTTATCCGCAGGGTTCCTACAATGAGCAGTTCTTC. This codes for CASSLGYPQGSYNEQFF.

This clone appeared a few times. V and J are TRBV5-5 and TRBJ2-5, with 11 bases fitting TRBD1. This CDR3 is 14 amino acids long. Unmatched junction bases numbered 3, after V lost 3 bases and J lost 5 bases. The germline gives CDR1 SGHKS, CDR2 YYEKEE (reference sequence). The CDR3 nucleotides are TGTGCCAGCAGCTGGGACAGGGGGGGGGAGACCCAGTACTTC. Translated, it gives CASSWDRGGETQYF.

The chain is built from TRBV4-1 and TRBJ1-6; D is ambiguous. The CDR3 is made up of 14 amino acids. Between the trimmed V and J ends, which lost 1 base and 4 bases, there was a span of 5 bases. Germline CDR1 MGHRA, CDR2 YSYEKL. In nucleotides, the CDR3 is TGCGCCAGCAGCCAAGCACATTATAATTCACCCCTCCACTTT. Its translation: CASSQAHYNSPLHF.

The chain joins TRBV15 to TRBJ1-6, with 9 positions matching TRBD1. The CDR3 extends over 20 amino acids. The germline CDR1 and CDR2 sequences are LNHNV and YYDKDF (reference sequence). J gave up 5 bases and V 3 bases, and 17 bases lay outside the gene matches. DNA for the CDR3: TGTGCCACCAGCAGGGACTCCGGGACAGGGTTTTCCTTGGATAATTCACCCCTCCACTTT. Residues: CATSRDSGTGFSLDNSPLHF.

This chain connects TRBV13 to TRBJ2-2, with unresolved D. V was shortened by 4 bases and J by 5 bases, with 11 bases between the two germline ends. The CDR3 sequence is 14 residues long. CDR1 and CDR2 from the germline V gene are PRHDT and FYEKMQ (reference sequence). CDR3 sequence (DNA): TGTGCCAGCAGCTCCTGTAGCTTTACCGGGGAGCTGTTTTTT. Translation: CASSSCSFTGELFF.

The V and J genes are TRBV7-8 and TRBJ2-5; TRBD2 is a possible D gene (5 bases). Germline V lookup: CDR1 SGHVS, CDR2 FQNEAQ. This CDR3 has 12 amino acids. V lost 6 bases and J 3 bases, leaving 8 bases between the germline ends. The CDR3 protein is CASSGSEETQYF. As DNA, the CDR3 is TGTGCCAGCAGTGGTAGCGAAGAGACCCAGTACTTC. The full variable domain, in which reference TRBV7-8 and TRBJ2-5 provide the parts outside the CDR3, is GAGVSQSPRYKVAKRGQDVALRCDPISGHVSLFWYQQALGQGPEFLTYFQNEAQLDKSGLPSDRFFAERPEGSVSTLKIQRTQQEDSAVYLCASSGSEETQYFGPGTRLLVL.

The chain combines TRBV27 with TRBJ1-1; D is unclear. The V gene's germline CDR1 is MNHEY and CDR2 SMNVEV (reference sequence). CDR3 size: 15 residues. The V and J ends lost 6 bases and 4 bases respectively, with 18 bases between them. The CDR3 DNA is TGTGCCAGCAGCTCACTTGTAGAGGCGGGCACTGAAGCTTTCTTT. Protein product: CASSSLVEAGTEAFF.

The V gene is TRBV9, the J gene TRBJ2-1; D perhaps matches TRBD2 (6 bases). Trimming took off 4 bases at V and 8 bases at J, with 19 bases between the two ends. This CDR3 comprises 15 residues. The germline V gene has CDR1 SGDLS and CDR2 YYNGEE. The CDR3 is CASSTGDVGQYEQFF. CDR3 in DNA: TGTGCCAGCAGCACGGGGGACGTCGGTCAGTATGAGCAGTTCTTC. The whole variable domain, remainder taken from reference TRBV9 and TRBJ2-1, is DSGVTQTPKHLITATGQRVTLRCSPRSGDLSVYWYQQSLDQGLQFLIQYYNGEERAKGNILERFSAQQFPDLHSELNLSSLELGDSALYFCASSTGDVGQYEQFFGPGTRLTVL.

The chain combines TRBV5-1 with TRBJ2-1; TRBD2 aligns across 8 bases. From germline, CDR1 is SGHRS and CDR2 YFSETQ. The ends lost 4 bases at V and 0 bases at J; junction bases unmatched: 6. The CDR3 is 16 amino acids. This CDR3 is CASSTFSGDSYNEQFF. In nucleotides, the CDR3 is TGCGCCAGCAGCACATTTAGCGGGGACTCCTACAATGAGCAGTTCTTC.

The rearrangement links TRBV2 to TRBJ1-5; 7 nucleotides line up with TRBD1. CDR3 length: 16 residues. The J segment lost 3 bases and the V segment lost 8 bases, leaving 13 bases of the junction unmatched. CDR1 and CDR2 (germline): SNHLY, FYNNEI. CDR3 bases: TGTGCCAGCCTAGCTCGGAGGGACAGCCTCAATCAGCCCCAGCATTTT. It translates to CASLARRDSLNQPQHF.

The chain links TRBV15 to TRBJ2-2; 7 bases align to TRBD2. The CDR3 spans 15 residues. Germline V gene sequence: CDR1 LNHNV, CDR2 YYDKDF (reference sequence). Trimming at V came to 5 bases and at J to 2 bases, leaving 5 bases not matched to a gene. In nucleotides, the CDR3 is TGTGCCACCAGCCTCGCTAGCGGTAACACCGGGGAGCTGTTTTTT. It encodes CATSLASGNTGELFF.

The V and J genes are TRBV14 and TRBJ1-1; weak D call: TRBD1 (5 bases). The CDR3 covers 16 residues. V was clipped by 2 bases and J by 5 bases, with 18 bases between them. Germline CDR1 reads SGHDN; CDR2 reads FVKESK. CDR3 coding DNA: TGTGCCAGCAGCCAACATCCCTTAGGGGCGAGTACTGAAGCTTTCTTT. It yields the protein CASSQHPLGASTEAFF. Variable domain in full (rest from reference TRBV14 and TRBJ1-1): EAGVTQFPSHSVIEKGQTVTLRCDPISGHDNLYWYRRVMGKEIKFLLHFVKESKQDESGMPNNRFLAERTGGTYSTLKVQPAELEDSGVYFCASSQHPLGASTEAFFGQGTRLTVV.

The gene calls are TRBV10-3 and TRBJ2-2; 8 positions agree with TRBD1. The V gene's germline CDR1 is ENHRY and CDR2 SYGVKD. There are 17 residues in the CDR3. Losses at the gene ends were 2 bases for V and 5 bases for J; bases not matched to a gene: 10. CDR3 coding DNA: TGTGCCATCAGTGAGAGCCCCGGCAGGGGGCGTACCGGGGAGCTGTTTTTT. It yields the protein CAISESPGRGRTGELFF.

The genes are TRBV19 and TRBJ1-4; a possible D gene is TRBD1 (5 bases). Germline V gene data show CDR1 as LNHDA and CDR2 as SQIVND (reference sequence). Trimming left V 4 bases short and J 3 bases short, with 12 bases between. This CDR3 has 15 amino acids. The CDR3, as DNA: TGTGCCAGTAGTAACAGACCGGGGGCTAATGAAAAACTGTTTTTT. Translated, it gives CASSNRPGANEKLFF.

This sequence joins TRBV7-4 and TRBJ1-4, with TRBD1 matching 11 bases. Germline-derived CDR1 and CDR2 are SGHVT and SQSDAQ. The CDR3 covers 15 residues. V was pared by 5 bases and J by 4 bases, with 3 bases of the junction left unmatched. CDR3 nucleotide sequence: TGTGCCAGCAGCGGACAGGGGGCCCGTAATGAAAAACTGTTTTTT. Its translation: CASSGQGARNEKLFF.

This clone was observed a handful of times. This chain joins TRBV4-3 and TRBJ1-5; weak D call: TRBD1 (6 bases). Germline V lookup: CDR1 LGHNA, CDR2 YSLEER. Trimming shortened V by 0 bases and J by 1 base, and 7 bases separated the two germline ends. The CDR3 runs to 15 residues. The CDR3 here is CASSQDRGSNQPQHF. For the CDR3, the DNA is TGCGCCAGCAGCCAAGACAGGGGAAGCAATCAGCCCCAGCATTTT.

This chain joins TRBV19 and TRBJ1-1; maybe TRBD1 (5 bases). The CDR3 length is 14 residues. CDR1 is LNHDA, CDR2 SQIVND, per germline (reference sequence). V lost 3 bases and J lost 8, with 16 bases in between. CDR3 amino acids: CASSIRAGRSEAFF. CDR3 DNA sequence: TGTGCCAGTAGTATTCGCGCAGGGCGATCAGAAGCTTTCTTT.

J is TRBJ2-2 and V is TRBV12-2; the table's D call, TRBD2, has no DNA check behind it. TRBV12-2 is recorded as a pseudogene. CDR3 length: 19 amino acids. Here the CDR3 reads CASRTPLAGPVCITGELFF. The DNA for the CDR3 is TGTGCAAGTCGCACACCCCTAGCGGGACCGGTATGCATTACCGGGGAGCTGTTTTTT.

The genes are TRBV29-1 and TRBJ2-1, with TRBD1 as a possible D gene (6 bases). The V gene lost 8 bases and the J gene lost 2 bases, with 16 bases spanning the gap. The germline V gene encodes CDR1 SQVTM and CDR2 ANQGSEA. This CDR3 has 14 amino acids. In DNA, the CDR3 is TGCAGCCTATCAAGGGCAGGGGCCTACAATGAGCAGTTCTTC. This sequence encodes CSLSRAGAYNEQFF.

V and J are TRBV10-3 and TRBJ2-2; 9 bases fit TRBD1. Germline V CDR1 and CDR2: ENHRY, SYGVKD. The CDR3 is 15 amino acids. The trim removed 4 bases at V and 5 bases at J, leaving 5 bases unmatched. CDR3 nucleotide sequence: TGTGCCATCAGTGCCGGGACAGGGTTAACCGGGGAGCTGTTTTTT. It codes for CAISAGTGLTGELFF.